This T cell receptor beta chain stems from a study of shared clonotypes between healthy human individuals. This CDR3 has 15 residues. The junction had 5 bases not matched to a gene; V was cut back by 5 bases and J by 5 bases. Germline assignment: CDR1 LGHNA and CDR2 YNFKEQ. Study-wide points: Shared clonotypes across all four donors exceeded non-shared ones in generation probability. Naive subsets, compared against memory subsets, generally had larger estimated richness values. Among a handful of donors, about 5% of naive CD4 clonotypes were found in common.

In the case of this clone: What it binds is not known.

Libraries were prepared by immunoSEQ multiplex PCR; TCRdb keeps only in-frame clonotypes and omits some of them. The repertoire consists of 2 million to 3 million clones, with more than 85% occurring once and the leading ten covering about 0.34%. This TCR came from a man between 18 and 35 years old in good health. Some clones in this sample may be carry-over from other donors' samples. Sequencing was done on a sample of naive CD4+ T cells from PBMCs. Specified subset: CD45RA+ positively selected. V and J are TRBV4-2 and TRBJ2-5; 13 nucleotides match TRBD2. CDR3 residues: CASSSGLAGVETQYF. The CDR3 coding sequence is TGTGCCAGCAGCTCTGGACTAGCGGGAGTGGAGACCCAGTACTTC.